The 11 T cell receptor beta chains below come from one sample, sequenced in a study of blood T cells in healthy people across ages. Using a J-beta primer mix together with a sample-barcoded 5' primer, a second PCR was run for roughly 6 to 12 cycles. In TCRdb, the 5' RACE reads were re-called with MiXCR into one record per CDR3 protein. The sample gives roughly 560,000 distinct CDR3 sequences, approximately 25% of which show up once; around 10% is in the top ten. These data were also filed under a second study, of T cells of mothers and their children.

Sequenced input: blood. The receptors stem from a boy younger than 18 in good health.

This clonotype was seen many times. J is TRBJ1-2 and V is TRBV29-1; the match to TRBD1 covers 7 bases. The ends lost 1 base at V and 7 bases at J; junction bases unmatched: 12. This CDR3 contains 15 residues. Germline loops: CDR1 SQVTM, CDR2 ANQGSEA. CDR3 loop: CSVEARGGFLSGYTF. CDR3 bases: TGCAGCGTTGAAGCGAGAGGGGGCTTTTTATCTGGCTACACCTTC.

The chain combines TRBV4-3 with TRBJ2-4; no clear D. Germline V CDR1 and CDR2: LGHNA, YSLEER. V lost 0 bases and J lost 12, with 6 bases in between. The CDR3 runs to 11 residues. CDR3 protein: CASSQEVPQYF. The CDR3 DNA reads as TGCGCCAGCAGCCAAGAAGTGCCTCAGTACTTC.

The V call is TRBV4-3, the J call TRBJ2-7; 10 bases align to TRBD1. Trimming took 2 bases from V and 9 from J; bases not matched to a gene: 10. This CDR3 is 15 amino acids long. Germline CDR1 is LGHNA and CDR2 is YSLEER. CDR3 in amino acids: CASSQTGTGAVGQYF. CDR3 sequence (DNA): TGCGCCAGCAGCCAAACCGGGACAGGGGCTGTCGGGCAGTACTTC.

This clonotype was detected a few times. The chain recombines TRBV6-4 with TRBJ2-3; 7 bases are shared with TRBD2. The CDR3 extends over 15 amino acids. Per germline, CDR1 MRHNA and CDR2 SNTAGT. The trim removed 2 bases at V and 4 bases at J, leaving 6 bases unmatched. Here the CDR3 reads CASSDTGGEADTQYF. CDR3 DNA sequence: TGTGCCAGCAGTGACACGGGAGGTGAGGCAGATACGCAGTATTTT.

This clonotype was observed a handful of times. The V call is TRBV7-9, the J call TRBJ1-6; D remains ambiguous. V was trimmed by 2 bases and J by 10 bases, leaving 12 bases between them. Germline lookup yields CDR1 SEHNR and CDR2 FQNEAQ (reference sequence). The CDR3 runs to 14 residues. The CDR3 bases are TGTGCCAGCAGCTTAAACCATGATGGCTCACCCCTCCACTTT. Amino acids: CASSLNHDGSPLHF.

This clonotype has more than one count but fewer than ten. CDR3 sequence (DNA): TGTGCCAGCAGCCACCTCAGACTAGTAGGGGATACGCAGTATTTT. This encodes CASSHLRLVGDTQYF. J is TRBJ2-3 and V is TRBV3-1, with TRBD2 as a possible D gene (6 bases). This CDR3 spans 15 amino acids. Germline V gene sequence: CDR1 LGHDT, CDR2 YNNKEL (reference sequence). Trimming stripped 3 bases from V and 6 bases from J, with 16 bases between.

V gene TRBV5-1 combines with J gene TRBJ2-3; TRBD2 matches at 9 bases. Trimming removed 0 bases from V and 2 bases from J; junction bases left unmatched: 7. This CDR3 has 17 residues. Germline V CDR1 and CDR2: SGHRS, YFSETQ. This CDR3 is CASSLATGLAVTDTQYF. CDR3 nucleotide sequence: TGCGCCAGCAGCTTGGCCACGGGACTAGCAGTCACAGATACGCAGTATTTT.

This clonotype was seen a handful of times. The rearrangement links TRBV20-1 to TRBJ2-1; 14 nucleotides agree with TRBD2. The CDR3 is 19 amino acids. CDR1 and CDR2 (germline): DFQATT, SNEGSKA (reference sequence). The V and J ends lost 3 bases and 2 bases, in that order; junction bases with no gene match: 12. Here the CDR3 DNA reads TGCAGTGCTAGGGGGAAGACTAGCGGGAGGGCTGTAGCCTACAATGAGCAGTTCTTC. This codes for CSARGKTSGRAVAYNEQFF.

The V call is TRBV9, the J call TRBJ2-1; 7 bases are shared with TRBD2. Trimming cost V 0 bases and J 6 bases; bases outside gene matches: 12. Germline CDR1 and CDR2: SGDLS and YYNGEE. The CDR3 loop spans 17 amino acids. The CDR3 DNA reads TGTGCCAGCAGCGTAGGGGCTAGCGGAGGGAACCCCAATGAGCAGTTCTTC. Amino acids: CASSVGASGGNPNEQFF.

J is TRBJ1-2 and V is TRBV6-1; D may be TRBD1 (5 bases). V was pared by 7 bases and J by 0 bases, with 15 bases between. Germline CDR1 is MNHNS and CDR2 is SASEGT. The CDR3 is 15 residues long. The CDR3 region has the DNA TGTGCCAGCAAGGGACTGGGTAGGGCTAACTATGGCTACACCTTC. This gives the protein CASKGLGRANYGYTF.

This clonotype was seen a handful of times. The chain joins TRBV13 to TRBJ2-7; 11 nucleotides align to TRBD1. The CDR3 extends over 14 amino acids. Trimming took 7 bases from V and 5 from J; bases not matched to a gene: 7. The germline gives CDR1 PRHDT, CDR2 FYEKMQ (reference sequence). CDR3 loop: CASTTWTGGHEQYF. Here the CDR3 DNA reads TGTGCCAGCACCACTTGGACAGGGGGCCACGAGCAGTACTTC.